This TCR beta chain was found in a study of radiotherapy plus CTLA-4 blockade in lung cancer. The length of the CDR3 is 16 residues. Germline assignment: CDR1 SNHLY and CDR2 FYNNEI. The junction had 6 bases not matched to a gene; V was cut back by 0 bases and J by 5 bases. The repertoire was sequenced with immunoSEQ multiplex PCR; TCRdb's copy has only in-frame clones and lacks some. Of more than 75,000 clones detected, 65% to 80% appear once; the ten largest clones hold about 3%. This specimen consisted of peripheral blood, obtained from a patient treated with radiotherapy plus ipilimumab. The chain is built from TRBV2 and TRBJ2-5; 10 bases match TRBD2. This receptor was identified in a human donor with non-small cell lung cancer who had a partial response to radiotherapy plus ipilimumab. Some clones in this sample may be carry-over from other donors' samples. The CDR3 reads CASSEARRTSGETQYF. Written as DNA, the CDR3 is TGTGCCAGCAGTGAAGCGCGCAGGACTAGCGGCGAGACCCAGTACTTC.